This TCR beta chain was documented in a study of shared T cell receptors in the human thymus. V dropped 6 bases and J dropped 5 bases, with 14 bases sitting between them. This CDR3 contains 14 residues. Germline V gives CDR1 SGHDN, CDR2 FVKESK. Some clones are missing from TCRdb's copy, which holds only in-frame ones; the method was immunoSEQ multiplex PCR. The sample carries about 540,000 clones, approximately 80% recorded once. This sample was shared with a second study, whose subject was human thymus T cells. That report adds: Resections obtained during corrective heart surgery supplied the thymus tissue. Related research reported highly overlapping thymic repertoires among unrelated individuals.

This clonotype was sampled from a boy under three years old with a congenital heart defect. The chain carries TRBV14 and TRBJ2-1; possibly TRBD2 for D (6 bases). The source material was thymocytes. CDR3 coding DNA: TGTGCCAGCAGTCGACCGGGACTGAACAATGAGCAGTTCTTC. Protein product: CASSRPGLNNEQFF.